This T cell receptor beta chain appears in the sequencing data of a study of blood T cell repertoires in COVID-19. Overall study context: Samples representing acute and convalescent COVID-19 were sourced from the United States, Italy and Spain.

Source study methods: Quantification of nucleated cells was approximated via reference gene primer amplification. Profiled with immunoSEQ multiplex PCR; TCRdb holds only in-frame clones, not every one. The D gene and trimming were derived from the DNA, and the V and J assignments and clone size from that table. The sample shows roughly 260,000 clones, 82% of them seen only once. V shed 6 bases and J shed 3 bases, with 15 bases lying between them. Germline V lookup: CDR1 MNHEY, CDR2 SMNVEV (reference sequence). This CDR3 contains 14 residues. The V gene is TRBV27, the J gene TRBJ2-7, with a possible D match to TRBD2 (5 bases). Sequenced input: peripheral blood. The sequence was collected from a woman aged 18 to 35 with acute or convalescent COVID-19. CDR3 bases: TGTGCCAGCAGACGGAGCGGATTCTACTACGAGCAGTACTTC. It specifies CASRRSGFYYEQYF.